Following are 6 T cell receptor beta chains from one sample sequenced in a study of blood T cell repertoires in COVID-19. Measured with immunoSEQ multiplex PCR; TCRdb has only the in-frame clones, and not every one. The sample contains roughly 14,000 clones, approximately 84% of which appear only once. The sequencing input was peripheral blood. The origin of the receptors is a human donor in a cohort sampled during active COVID-19.

The rearrangement links TRBV4-3 to TRBJ2-3, with D maybe TRBD1 (5 bases). This CDR3 has 17 amino acids. Germline V gives CDR1 LGHNA, CDR2 YSLEER. V was shortened by 0 bases and J by 0 bases, with 13 bases between the two germline ends. CDR3 region: CASSQDKGRDSTDTQYF. Written as DNA, the CDR3 is TGCGCCAGCAGCCAAGATAAGGGCAGGGATAGCACAGATACGCAGTATTTT.

This chain connects TRBV18 to TRBJ2-1; D gene ambiguous. CDR1 and CDR2 (germline): KGHSH, LQKENI. Deletions cut 4 bases from V and 7 bases from J, with 14 bases between. CDR3 length equals 14 residues. The CDR3 is CASSRTGSLNEQFF. The DNA of the CDR3 is TGTGCCAGCTCACGAACCGGGTCACTAAATGAGCAGTTCTTC.

CDR3 bases: TGTGCCAGCACAGGGGGAGCGAGTTTATTTTCACCCCTCCACTTT. Protein product: CASTGGASLFSPLHF. V usage is TRBV27 and J usage is TRBJ1-6; 7 nucleotides line up with TRBD1. Germline lookup yields CDR1 MNHEY and CDR2 SMNVEV (reference sequence). V shed 7 bases, J shed 9 bases, and the junction held 12 bases outside the gene matches. The CDR3 sequence is 15 residues long.

The V gene is TRBV5-1, the J gene TRBJ2-5; possibly TRBD1 for D (8 bases). CDR3 length: 15 amino acids. Germline V lookup: CDR1 SGHRS, CDR2 YFSETQ. V was shortened by 2 bases and J by 1 base, with 12 bases between the two germline ends. CDR3 loop: CASSLQGGIQETQYF. The DNA of the CDR3 is TGCGCCAGCAGCTTACAGGGGGGGATCCAAGAGACCCAGTACTTC.

In its sample, this clone was seen a few times. V usage is TRBV19 and J usage is TRBJ2-2, with D perhaps TRBD2 (5 bases). The CDR3 spans 14 residues. V lost 9 bases and J lost 3, with 14 bases in between. Germline V gene sequence: CDR1 LNHDA, CDR2 SQIVND (reference sequence). CDR3 DNA: TGTGCCAGCGCTCAAGGAGCGGACACCGGGGAGCTGTTTTTT. Its protein product is CASAQGADTGELFF.

The chain is built from TRBV11-3 and TRBJ1-1; D remains ambiguous. Germline V lookup: CDR1 SGHNT, CDR2 YENEEA. This CDR3 has 14 residues. Trimming pared 1 base from V and 7 bases from J, leaving 13 bases between. The CDR3 loop reads CASSLGRVQSEAFF. The CDR3 DNA follows: TGTGCCAGCAGCTTAGGTCGTGTACAGAGTGAAGCTTTCTTT.